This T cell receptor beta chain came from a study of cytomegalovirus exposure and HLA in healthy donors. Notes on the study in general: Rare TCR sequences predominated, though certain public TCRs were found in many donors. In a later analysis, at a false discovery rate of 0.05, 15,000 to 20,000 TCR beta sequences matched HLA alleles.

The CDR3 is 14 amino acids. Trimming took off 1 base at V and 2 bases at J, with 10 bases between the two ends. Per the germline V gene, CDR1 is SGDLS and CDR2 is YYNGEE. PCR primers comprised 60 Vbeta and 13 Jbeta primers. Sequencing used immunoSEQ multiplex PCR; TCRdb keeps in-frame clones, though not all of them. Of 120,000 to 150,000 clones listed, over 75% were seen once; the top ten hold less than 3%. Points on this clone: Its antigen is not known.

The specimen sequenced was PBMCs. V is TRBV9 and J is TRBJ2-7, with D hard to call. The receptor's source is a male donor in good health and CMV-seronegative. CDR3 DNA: TGTGCCAGCAGCGTAACACCCACCACCTACGAGCAGTACTTC. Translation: CASSVTPTTYEQYF.